These 14 T cell receptor beta chains were sequenced from one sample in a study of cytomegalovirus exposure and HLA in healthy donors. Primers for the PCR totalled 60 Vbeta and 13 Jbeta. Profiling relied on immunoSEQ multiplex PCR, and the TCRdb table lists in-frame clones only, not all of them. Among around 110,000 clones, more than 75% were seen once, and the ten largest hold roughly 2.6%. Sequenced: PBMCs. The receptor source for this set is a young man in good health and CMV-seropositive.

Worth noting for this clone: A read error may account for a junction end that differs from germline. V usage is TRBV2 and J usage is TRBJ2-4; 7 bases map to TRBD1. Germline CDR1 is SNHLY and CDR2 is FYNNEI. This CDR3 has 14 residues. The chain's CDR3 is CASSSRTGINSQYF. The CDR3 region has the DNA TGTGCCAGCAGTTCCAGGACAGGTATAAACAGTCAGTACTTC. Looking up the rest from reference TRBV2 and TRBJ2-4 gives the full variable domain: EPEVTQTPSHQVTQMGQEVILRCVPISNHLYFYWYRQILGQKVEFLVSFYNNEISEKSEIFDDQFSVERPDGSNFTLKIRSTKLEDSAMYFCASSSRTGINSQYFGAGTRLSVL.

The sample holds one count of this clone. The V gene is TRBV19, the J gene TRBJ2-2, with TRBD1 identical over 12 bases. The CDR3 sequence is 14 residues long. The germline CDR1 and CDR2 sequences are LNHDA and SQIVND (reference sequence). Losses at the gene ends were 7 bases for V and 6 bases for J; bases not matched to a gene: 3. Here the CDR3 reads CASIGTGGPGELFF. For the CDR3, the DNA is TGTGCCAGTATCGGGACAGGGGGCCCCGGGGAGCTGTTTTTT.

The rearrangement links TRBV11-2 to TRBJ2-3; D ambiguous. Looked up from germline, CDR1 is SGHAT and CDR2 is FQNNGV. The V and J ends lost 1 base and 2 bases respectively, with 4 bases between them. The CDR3 length is 13 residues. This chain's CDR3 is CASSLAYTDTQYF. The CDR3 DNA sequence: TGTGCCAGCAGCTTAGCCTACACAGATACGCAGTATTTT. Full variable domain (missing parts from reference TRBV11-2 and TRBJ2-3): EAGVAQSPRYKIIEKRQSVAFWCNPISGHATLYWYQQILGQGPKLLIQFQNNGVVDDSQLPKDRFSAERLKGVDSTLKIQPAKLEDSAVYLCASSLAYTDTQYFGPGTRLTVL.

V gene TRBV19 combines with J gene TRBJ2-7; D is uncertain. This CDR3 comprises 13 residues. Looked up from germline, CDR1 is LNHDA and CDR2 is SQIVND (reference sequence). V lost 2 bases and J 3 bases, leaving 8 bases between the germline ends. CDR3 bases: TGTGCCAGTAGTATATACAGAGACTACGAGCAGTACTTC. Encoded protein: CASSIYRDYEQYF.

The chain has TRBV15 and TRBJ2-5; 13 nucleotides match TRBD2. Germline-derived CDR1 and CDR2 are LNHNV and YYDKDF (reference sequence). The CDR3 is 18 amino acids. V gave up 0 bases and J gave up 11 bases; unmatched junction bases: 15. The DNA for the CDR3 is TGTGCCACCAGCAGAGACACTCTCGAACTAGCGGGGGGGGGAGAGCAGTACTTC. Protein sequence: CATSRDTLELAGGGEQYF.

The chain links TRBV11-2 to TRBJ1-1; 8 nucleotides align to TRBD1. The germline V gene encodes CDR1 SGHAT and CDR2 FQNNGV. With 4 bases clipped from V and 5 bases from J, the junction kept 6 bases outside the gene matches. The CDR3 contains 14 residues. CDR3 residues: CASSYQGAGTEAFF. DNA of the CDR3: TGTGCCAGCAGCTACCAGGGGGCAGGAACTGAAGCTTTCTTT.

The V gene is TRBV5-4, the J gene TRBJ2-1; 10 bases line up with TRBD2. The V segment lost 2 bases and the J segment 8 bases; nucleotides outside the gene matches: 16. The CDR3 loop spans 18 amino acids. Germline V gene lookup returns CDR1 SGHNT and CDR2 YYREEE (reference sequence). The CDR3 sequence: CASSFPSGGSQNVYEQFF. In DNA form, the CDR3 reads TGTGCCAGCAGCTTTCCTAGCGGGGGATCACAGAACGTTTATGAGCAGTTCTTC.

This clone was observed a few times. V is TRBV7-9 and J is TRBJ2-1; D may be TRBD2 (5 bases). The V end was cut by 7 bases, the J end by 7 bases, with 14 bases between. There are 13 residues in the CDR3. The germline gives CDR1 SEHNR, CDR2 FQNEAQ (reference sequence). The CDR3 reads CASKLGPLNEQFF. The CDR3 DNA is TGTGCCAGCAAACTAGGACCATTAAATGAGCAGTTCTTC.

The chain is built from TRBV5-4 and TRBJ2-7, with D tentatively TRBD1 (6 bases). The CDR3 has 16 residues. Looked up from germline, CDR1 is SGHNT and CDR2 is YYREEE (reference sequence). The germline V and J ends were trimmed by 3 bases and 3 bases, with 19 bases remaining between them. The CDR3 DNA follows: TGTGCCAGCAGCTCTTGGAAAGGGGGAAGGGACTACGAGCAGTACTTC. Translating gives CASSSWKGGRDYEQYF.

This clone was seen more than once but under ten times. This sequence joins TRBV5-1 and TRBJ2-2; D is ambiguous. Germline CDR1 and CDR2: SGHRS and YFSETQ. The CDR3 loop spans 15 amino acids. V was shortened by 0 bases and J by 1 base, with 7 bases between the two germline ends. CDR3 protein: CASSLGQWNTGELFF. The CDR3 DNA sequence: TGCGCCAGCAGCTTGGGTCAGTGGAACACCGGGGAGCTGTTTTTT.

The CDR3 nucleotides are TGTGCCAGCAGCCCCGGTCATTCGAACACTGAAGCTTTCTTT. Its translation: CASSPGHSNTEAFF. The V gene is TRBV7-9, the J gene TRBJ1-1; D is undetermined. The CDR3 extends over 14 amino acids. The ends were cut back, 5 bases at V and 1 base at J, with 11 bases in the middle. Germline-derived CDR1 and CDR2 are SEHNR and FQNEAQ (reference sequence).

The rearrangement joins TRBV2 to TRBJ1-1; D ambiguous. The CDR3 is made up of 13 amino acids. Germline V lookup: CDR1 SNHLY, CDR2 FYNNEI. V was shortened by 4 bases and J by 3 bases, with 9 bases between the two germline ends. In DNA form, the CDR3 reads TGTGCCAGCAGTGCGGAGACCCACACTGAAGCTTTCTTT. Translated: CASSAETHTEAFF.

This clone was found a few times. The CDR3 DNA is TGTGCCAGCAGTAGCGGGGGGGCCTCCTACAATGAGCAGTTCTTC. Amino acid sequence: CASSSGGASYNEQFF. The chain has TRBV4-2 and TRBJ2-1; 11 positions match TRBD2. The CDR3 totals 15 residues. After removal of 6 bases from V and 0 bases from J, the junction contained 1 base not matched to a gene. CDR1 and CDR2 from the germline V gene are LGHNA and YNFKEQ.

The V call is TRBV6-5, the J call TRBJ1-1, with 7 bases identical to TRBD1. Germline CDR1 and CDR2: MNHEY and SVGAGI. CDR3 size: 11 residues. With V trimmed by 5 bases and J by 8 bases, 2 bases remained unmatched. The CDR3 coding sequence is TGTGCCAGCAGTGTGACAGGGGAAGCTTTCTTT. This encodes CASSVTGEAFF.